The present T cell receptor beta chain was sequenced within a study of cytomegalovirus exposure and HLA in healthy donors. Germline trimming cut 6 bases from V and 2 bases from J; bases unmatched to any gene: 4. The CDR3 is 14 amino acids. Germline V gene lookup returns CDR1 MNHNS and CDR2 SASEGT. With 60 Vbeta and 13 Jbeta primers, the PCR was carried out. The protocol was immunoSEQ multiplex PCR, while the TCRdb copy is restricted to in-frame clones and leaves out a portion. The sample comprises about 150,000 clones, around 65% of which are singletons, and approximately 6.5% rests with the top ten.

This receptor was obtained from a woman aged 60-70 years in good health and CMV-seronegative. The J gene is TRBJ2-1, the V gene TRBV6-1, with 7 bases fitting TRBD1. The sample taken for sequencing was PBMCs. The CDR3 DNA is TGTGCCAGCAGAGGGACAGTCCCCTACAATGAGCAGTTCTTC. The encoded protein is CASRGTVPYNEQFF.